The source of this T cell receptor (beta chain) is a study of blood T cell repertoires in COVID-19. The V gene lost 8 bases and the J gene lost 1 base, with 11 bases spanning the gap. Germline V gene data show CDR1 as ENHRY and CDR2 as SYGVKD. The CDR3 runs 13 residues. In the original processing: Using reference gene primer amplification, nucleated cell counts were estimated. The protocol was immunoSEQ multiplex PCR, while the TCRdb copy is restricted to in-frame clones and leaves out a portion. That table furnishes V, J and clone size, whereas the DNA furnished D and trimming. The repertoire includes 150,000 to 200,000 clones, 80% to 90% of them detected once, and about 8.4% sits in the top ten. The study drew participants aged about 18 to 95 years from about two dozen US areas. Donors were grouped by their self-reported clinical history.

The gene calls are TRBV10-3 and TRBJ1-1, with D possibly being TRBD1 (5 bases). This TCR was recovered from a woman younger than 30 who had recovered from COVID-19. Sequencing was performed on PBMCs or T cells enriched from blood (not recorded which). DNA for the CDR3: TGTGCCATCCTCAGGGAAGGGAACACTGAAGCTTTCTTT. It is translated as CAILREGNTEAFF.